The sequence of this T cell receptor beta chain was determined in a study of siplizumab effects on memory and regulatory T cells. General study points: Of the alloreactive clones, only a minor fraction mapped to unstimulated subsets.

Produced via immunoSEQ multiplex PCR; TCRdb's table is partial and in-frame only. The sample has 65,000 to 70,000 clones, 75% to 90% seen once. The V gene's germline CDR1 is MNHEY and CDR2 SVGAGI. Trimming took 5 bases from V and 6 from J; bases not matched to a gene: 8. CDR3 length: 15 amino acids. Regarding this clone: Its antigen is unknown.

This rearrangement joins TRBV6-5 to TRBJ2-2; 8 bases agree with TRBD1. The source is a human donor in good health. The sample comprised Tregs sorted from blood. The CDR3 DNA reads as TGTGCCAGCAGTCTCGGACAGGGTAGGGCCGGGGAGCTGTTTTTT. This translates into CASSLGQGRAGELFF.